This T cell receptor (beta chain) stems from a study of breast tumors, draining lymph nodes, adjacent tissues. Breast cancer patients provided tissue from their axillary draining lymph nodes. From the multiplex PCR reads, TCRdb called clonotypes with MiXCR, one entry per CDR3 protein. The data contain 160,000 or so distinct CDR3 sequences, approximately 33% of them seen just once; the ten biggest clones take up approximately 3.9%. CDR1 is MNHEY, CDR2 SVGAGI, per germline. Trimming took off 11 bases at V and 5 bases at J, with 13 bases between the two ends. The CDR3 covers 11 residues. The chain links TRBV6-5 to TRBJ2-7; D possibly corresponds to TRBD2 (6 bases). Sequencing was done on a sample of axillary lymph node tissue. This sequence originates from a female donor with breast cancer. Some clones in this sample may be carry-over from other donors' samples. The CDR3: CAGGWGNEQYF. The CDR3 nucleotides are TGTGCCGGAGGGTGGGGCAACGAGCAGTACTTC.